This T cell receptor (beta chain) was documented in a study of blood T cell repertoires in COVID-19 (dated by TCRdb to about 2020). Regarding the research as a whole: Samples covering the acute and convalescent phases of COVID-19 were provided by collaborators in the United States, Italy and Spain. The prospective study material was composed of cDNA or gDNA derived from T cells, B-cell-depleted T cells, or PBMCs. The dataset comprised deeply sampled blood TCRbeta repertoires from subjects exposed to, actively infected with, or recovered from COVID-19. A freely available public database, intended as a resource for researchers studying the immune response to SARS-CoV-2, is where the repertoires were released. The samples were drawn from two sources: the first 160 participants of the ongoing ImmuneRACE study, and 950 to 1,500 subjects contributed by 6 global collaborators. Nearly every sample came with metadata listing a de-identified subject ID, COVID-19 status, age in years and sex. Where HLA class I and class II types were available, the types were taken from metadata supplied by the sample provider, not from assay-based typing. Findings and caveats that apply to the study as a whole: Clinical and demographic metadata were provided uncurated, with the amount varying by source and participant.

Participants in the prospective study were aged roughly 18 to 95 years, lived in some 24 United States geographic areas, and enrolled through a virtual design. In the prospective study, participants were assigned to cohorts based on the clinical history participants reported in a screening survey and a study questionnaire. Mobile phlebotomists in the prospective study collected whole blood, serum and a nasopharyngeal or oropharyngeal swab from every participant. Prospective study participants could optionally give additional blood draws and questionnaires over an approximately two-month period. Before DNA extraction, blood samples from the prospective study were shipped at room temperature or frozen. On this clone itself: Its antigen is still unknown. No qualities accompany the bases; no much larger clone lies one base away.

Taken from cysteine to phenylalanine, the CDR3 has 19 residues. Just CDR3 DNA is preserved here, 57 bases in frame from base 1. From the germline V gene, CDR1 is MNHNS and CDR2 is SASEGT. V is trimmed back by 3 bases and J by 0 bases, and the junction contains 13 bases that no gene match accounts for. The immunoSEQ Assay, a bias-controlled multiplex PCR, was used to amplify TCRbeta CDR3 regions from genomic DNA. Turning to the authors' computational methods: Within the assay, amplification of reference gene primers was used to estimate how many nucleated cells each sample contained. To quantify the absolute abundance of each unique TCRbeta CDR3 rearrangement, sequence reads were collapsed and filtered. For each sample, productive Simpson clonality was calculated as the square root of Simpson's diversity index across productive rearrangements. The table was pulled from immuneACCESS by TCRdb, which kept in-frame rearrangements only. Such tables lose some clones; where checked, under half of the loss comes from unresolved V genes, and the rest has no known cause. D and trimming were read from the DNA, whereas the V and J calls and clone size are those reported in that table. The sample records about 200,000 clones, over 85% of which are singletons. The top ten clonotypes cover 3.5% to 4.5% of the sample.

Input material: PBMCs or T cells enriched from blood (not recorded which). The sequence came from a woman between 25 and 40 years old with acute COVID-19. The rearrangement combines TRBV6-1 with TRBJ2-2, with 7 middle bases fitting TRBD1. CDR3 sequence: CASSDPGQIFSPNTGELFF. The sequenced DNA is TGTGCCAGCAGTGATCCGGGACAGATTTTTTCTCCGAACACCGGGGAGCTGTTTTTT.